Each of the 9 T cell receptor beta chains below was sequenced from the same sample in a study of cytomegalovirus exposure and HLA in healthy donors. Primers included in the PCR were 60 Vbeta and 13 Jbeta primers. Using immunoSEQ multiplex PCR, the repertoire was profiled, and TCRdb retains in-frame clones only, with some absent. The table has more than 150,000 clones, roughly 85% seen once; the top ten hold about 10%. The sequenced material came from PBMCs. These receptor sequences come from a man aged 18-30 years in good health and CMV-seropositive.

The chain recombines TRBV2 with TRBJ1-6; weak D call: TRBD1 (6 bases). Trimming removed 3 bases at V and 8 bases at J, with 11 bases between. The germline V gene has CDR1 SNHLY and CDR2 FYNNEI. CDR3 length equals 14 residues. The CDR3 here is CASSDTGFDSPLHF. The CDR3 coding sequence is TGTGCCAGCAGTGACACAGGGTTTGATTCACCCCTCCACTTT.

To note about this clone: The same CDR3 also results from other DNA sequences found in this sample. This chain joins TRBV5-4 and TRBJ1-4; D remains unclear. Deletions cut 0 bases from V and 8 bases from J, with 11 bases between. The CDR3 is made up of 14 amino acids. Germline lookup yields CDR1 SGHNT and CDR2 YYREEE (reference sequence). CDR3 in DNA: TGTGCCAGCAGCTTGGGTTCCCCGGGAGAAAAACTGTTTTTT. This translates into CASSLGSPGEKLFF.

V and J are TRBV19 and TRBJ1-1; a weak D match, TRBD1 (5 bases). Germline assignment: CDR1 LNHDA and CDR2 SQIVND (reference sequence). V dropped 5 bases and J dropped 5 bases, with 12 bases sitting between them. This CDR3 is built from 13 residues. The CDR3 is CASSPSGRTEAFF. The CDR3 region has the DNA TGTGCCAGTAGTCCCTCAGGGAGGACTGAAGCTTTCTTT.

In its sample, this clone was seen once. The rearrangement uses TRBV5-6 and TRBJ1-1; tentative D call: TRBD1 (6 bases). CDR3 length: 14 amino acids. The germline V and J ends were trimmed by 4 bases and 1 base, with 11 bases remaining between them. The germline V gene has CDR1 SGHDT and CDR2 YYEEEE. CDR3 bases: TGTGCCAGCAGCCGTGGACAGAAGAACACTGAAGCTTTCTTT. Translated, it gives CASSRGQKNTEAFF. Using reference TRBV5-6 and TRBJ1-1 for the parts outside the CDR3, the full variable domain is DAGVTQSPTHLIKTRGQQVTLRCSPKSGHDTVSWYQQALGQGPQFIFQYYEEEERQRGNFPDRFSGHQFPNYSSELNVNALLLGDSALYLCASSRGQKNTEAFFGQGTRLTVV.

The rearrangement uses TRBV5-1 and TRBJ2-2; the match to TRBD2 covers 8 bases. Losses at the gene ends were 0 bases for V and 5 bases for J; bases not matched to a gene: 9. The CDR3 sequence is 17 residues long. Germline-derived CDR1 and CDR2 are SGHRS and YFSETQ. Written as DNA, the CDR3 is TGCGCCAGCAGCTTGGGCCCCCCGGGCGGGGGGACCGGGGAGCTGTTTTTT. Translation: CASSLGPPGGGTGELFF.

This clone was recorded once. The chain couples TRBV29-1 to TRBJ2-7; 7 bases align to TRBD2. The CDR3 loop spans 12 amino acids. Trimming at V came to 2 bases and at J to 6 bases, leaving 4 bases not matched to a gene. Germline V lookup: CDR1 SQVTM, CDR2 ANQGSEA. The CDR3 sequence: CSVEKGGGEQYF. CDR3 nucleotides: TGCAGCGTTGAAAAAGGCGGGGGCGAGCAGTACTTC.

This rearrangement joins TRBV27 to TRBJ2-3, with 10 bases aligning to TRBD2. There are 15 residues in the CDR3. Trimming at V came to 5 bases and at J to 3 bases, leaving 5 bases not matched to a gene. Germline V gene data show CDR1 as MNHEY and CDR2 as SMNVEV (reference sequence). CDR3 in DNA: TGTGCCAGCAGTCCACTAGCGGGGAGGACAGATACGCAGTATTTT. This translates into CASSPLAGRTDTQYF.

The chain uses TRBV9 and TRBJ1-2, with D unresolved. CDR1 is SGDLS, CDR2 YYNGEE, per germline. Trimming took 3 bases from V and 8 from J, leaving 14 bases between them. The CDR3 extends over 13 amino acids. The DNA of the CDR3 is TGTGCCAGCAGCGGAGAGGATCGTCGGGGCTACACCTTC. Translating it yields CASSGEDRRGYTF.

The chain employs TRBV5-1 and TRBJ1-1; 8 nucleotides line up with TRBD1. CDR1 and CDR2 (germline): SGHRS, YFSETQ. After removal of 0 bases from V and 0 bases from J, the junction contained 4 bases not matched to a gene. There are 16 residues in the CDR3. The CDR3 is CASSLEAGGMNTEAFF. DNA for the CDR3: TGCGCCAGCAGCTTGGAAGCAGGGGGCATGAACACTGAAGCTTTCTTT.